The rows below give T cell receptor beta chains drawn from one sample of a study of CD8 T cells in ankylosing spondylitis. TCRdb re-derived calls from the 5' RACE reads in MiXCR, one entry per CDR3 protein. The sample lists 350,000 to 450,000 distinct CDR3 sequences; about 24% were seen once. Sequences were obtained from blood, either unsorted or a sorted T cell fraction (not recorded which). These receptors were collected from a male donor with ankylosing spondylitis. Each CDR3 is given with its conserved first and last residue. D genes are given only for firm matches. Expanded clones get a size class; other rows say once, few or many, or leave the size out.

len	v_gene	abundance	j_gene	d_gene	CDR3nt	CDR3aa
13	TRBV20-1	-	TRBJ1-1	-	TGCAGTGCTAGCCCGTCGATGGGCACTGAAGCTTTCTTT	CSASPSMGTEAFF
17	TRBV7-2	-	TRBJ1-3	-	TGTGCCAGCAGCTTTCAGGCCCCATCGTCCTCTGGAAACACCATATATTTT	CASSFQAPSSSGNTIYF
15	TRBV2	few	TRBJ2-6	-	TGTGCCAGCTCTACCGCGAGATCTGGGGCCAACGTCCTGACTTTC	CASSTARSGANVLTF
14	TRBV7-2	-	TRBJ2-5	-	TGTGCCAGCAGCTTAGGCGGAGGGTCAGAGACCCAGTACTTC	CASSLGGGSETQYF
15	TRBV4-1	-	TRBJ1-5	TRBD1	TGCGCCAGCAGCCAACCGGACAGGGGGAATCAGCCCCAGCATTTT	CASSQPDRGNQPQHF
14	TRBV6-1	-	TRBJ2-5	-	TGTGCCAGCGCGAGAAGCGGGACAAAAGAGACCCAGTACTTC	CASARSGTKETQYF
17	TRBV19	few	TRBJ2-2	-	TGTGCCAGTAGTATAGCGGCCCCCAGGGCCAACACCGGGGAGCTGTTTTTT	CASSIAAPRANTGELFF
16	TRBV7-2	few	TRBJ2-2	TRBD2	TGTGCCAGCAGCCAGCCGGGGGGACCGAACACCGGGGAGCTGTTTTTT	CASSQPGGPNTGELFF
12	TRBV10-3	few	TRBJ1-1	TRBD1	TGTGCCATCAGCTCGACAGGGTATGAAGCTTTCTTT	CAISSTGYEAFF
15	TRBV18	many	TRBJ2-2	TRBD2	TGTGCCAGCTCACCAACTACTAGCGGCACCGGGGAGCTGTTTTTT	CASSPTTSGTGELFF
14	TRBV7-8	-	TRBJ1-2	-	TGTGCCAGCAGCCTAAGACCTAAGAACTATGGCTACACCTTC	CASSLRPKNYGYTF
14	TRBV6-1	-	TRBJ2-1	TRBD2	TGTGCCAGCAGGCTGACTAGCGGCTACAATGAGCAGTTCTTC	CASRLTSGYNEQFF
12	TRBV12-3/TRBV12-4	-	TRBJ1-6	-	TGTGCCAGCAGTTTTGATAATTCACCCCTCCACTTT	CASSFDNSPLHF
15	TRBV28	-	TRBJ2-7	TRBD2	TGTGCCAGCAGTTCGACTAGCGGGCAGACCTACGAGCAGTACTTC	CASSSTSGQTYEQYF
14	TRBV5-1	few	TRBJ1-1	TRBD1	TGCGCCAGCAGCTCGGGACAGGCGAACACTGAAGCTTTCTTT	CASSSGQANTEAFF
15	TRBV5-1	few	TRBJ2-5	TRBD1	TGCGCCAGCAGCTTGGAGGGGACAGGGCAGGAGACCCAGTACTTC	CASSLEGTGQETQYF
14	TRBV12-3/TRBV12-4	-	TRBJ2-1	TRBD2	TGTGCCAGCAGTGTCGGGACTAGCGGGGAGGAGCAGTTCTTC	CASSVGTSGEEQFF
13	TRBV9	-	TRBJ2-6	-	TGTGCCAGCAGCCCATACTTGGCCAACGTCCTGACTTTC	CASSPYLANVLTF
12	TRBV10-3	-	TRBJ2-3	-	TGTGCCATCAGGGGTGAGGGCGATACGCAGTATTTT	CAIRGEGDTQYF
13	TRBV15	-	TRBJ1-1	-	TGTGCCACCCTCGAGGGCGCCCACACTGAAGCTTTCTTT	CATLEGAHTEAFF
14	TRBV24-1	-	TRBJ1-1	TRBD1	TGTGCCACCAGAGAAAGGGGGCCTGACACTGAAGCTTTCTTT	CATRERGPDTEAFF
15	TRBV5-1	few	TRBJ2-1	TRBD2	TGCGCCAGCAGCTTGAACGGGAGGGCCTTTGATGAGCAGTTCTTC	CASSLNGRAFDEQFF
16	TRBV20-1	-	TRBJ2-1	-	TGCAGTGCTAGAGCAGGGGGGCGGGATTGGGTAAATGAGCAGTTCTTC	CSARAGGRDWVNEQFF
15	TRBV12-3/TRBV12-4	many	TRBJ1-6	-	TGTGCCAGCAGTCCTGAAACAGGCTTCAACTCACCCCTCCACTTT	CASSPETGFNSPLHF
15	TRBV6-1	-	TRBJ2-2	-	TGTGCCAGCAGGTTGACACTTCCGAACACCGGGGAGCTGTTTTTT	CASRLTLPNTGELFF
16	TRBV18	-	TRBJ2-1	-	TGTGCCAGCTCACCCCAGGGACATAGCTCCTACAATGAGCAGTTCTTC	CASSPQGHSSYNEQFF
13	TRBV20-1	-	TRBJ2-5	-	TGCAGTGCTAGAGCGGACAATCTAGAGACCCAGTACTTC	CSARADNLETQYF
15	TRBV15	-	TRBJ2-1	TRBD1	TGTGCCACCAGCAGGGGAGACAGGGGGGCCAATGAGCAGTTCTTC	CATSRGDRGANEQFF
15	TRBV18	-	TRBJ2-5	TRBD1	TGTGCCAGCTCGGGGACAGGGAGCTACCAAGAGACCCAGTACTTC	CASSGTGSYQETQYF
15	TRBV7-9	few	TRBJ2-1	-	TGTGCCAGCAGCTTAGTAGAGCTAGGATACAATGAGCAGTTCTTC	CASSLVELGYNEQFF
14	TRBV5-1	few	TRBJ1-1	TRBD1	TGCGCCAGCAGCTTGGACGCAGGGGGCATTGAAGCTTTCTTT	CASSLDAGGIEAFF
14	TRBV7-2	few	TRBJ2-2	-	TGTGCCAGCAGCGTGAGCTGGGGCACCGGGGAGCTGTTTTTT	CASSVSWGTGELFF
15	TRBV9	few	TRBJ1-3	TRBD1	TGTGCCAGCAGCCCAAGGACAGGAGCTGGAAACACCATATATTTT	CASSPRTGAGNTIYF
17	TRBV6-5	-	TRBJ1-6	-	TGTGCCAGCAGCTACATAACGGGACCGGGGTCGGGATCACCCCTCCACTTT	CASSYITGPGSGSPLHF
15	TRBV20-1	-	TRBJ2-2	TRBD1	TGCAGTGCTAAATGGACAGGGTTCGGGACCGGGGAGCTGTTTTTT	CSAKWTGFGTGELFF
16	TRBV7-6	-	TRBJ1-1	-	TGTGCCAGCCTCCTCGGGCCAGGGGAGTCGGTCACTGAAGCTTTCTTT	CASLLGPGESVTEAFF
17	TRBV7-9	many	TRBJ2-3	TRBD2	TGTGCCAGCAGCCCATCTCGACTAGCGGGAGGGCCGGATACGCAGTATTTT	CASSPSRLAGGPDTQYF
12	TRBV29-1	many	TRBJ2-5	-	TGCAGCGTTGATTTCTGGGACGAGACCCAGTACTTC	CSVDFWDETQYF
13	TRBV5-6	-	TRBJ2-5	-	TGTGCCAGCAGCTTGACTAGTAGTGAGACCCAGTACTTC	CASSLTSSETQYF
16	TRBV7-2	few	TRBJ2-3	-	TGTGCCAGCAGCTTAAGTGGGAGCCGGGATCGGGATACGCAGTATTTT	CASSLSGSRDRDTQYF
14	TRBV20-1	few	TRBJ2-3	-	TGCAGTGCTAGGAGGTGGGGGCACACAGATACGCAGTATTTT	CSARRWGHTDTQYF
15	TRBV5-1	-	TRBJ2-2	TRBD1	TGCGCCAGCAGCTCTGACAGGGGGCGCACCGGGGAGCTGTTTTTT	CASSSDRGRTGELFF
12	TRBV5-5	few	TRBJ2-3	-	TGTGCCAGCAGCCAAACGGCTGATACGCAGTATTTT	CASSQTADTQYF
17	TRBV14	few	TRBJ2-1	TRBD2	TGTGCCAGCAGCCAGTCCAGGGGACTAGGTCAGAAAGATGAGCAGTTCTTC	CASSQSRGLGQKDEQFF
16	TRBV5-1	-	TRBJ1-6	-	TGCGCCAGCAGCTTGGAGCAAGCACGAAGGGATTCACCCCTCCACTTT	CASSLEQARRDSPLHF
12	TRBV2	-	TRBJ1-4	-	TGTGCCAGCAGTGAAAGGGACGAAAAACTGTTTTTT	CASSERDEKLFF
15	TRBV12-3/TRBV12-4	once	TRBJ2-3	TRBD1	TGTGCCAGCAGTTCGGGACAGGGGATGGCAGATACGCAGTATTTT	CASSSGQGMADTQYF
14	TRBV12-3/TRBV12-4	few	TRBJ2-3	TRBD2	TGTGCCAGCAGTTTAAGACTAGCGGGAGGCACGCAGTATTTT	CASSLRLAGGTQYF
12	TRBV29-1	-	TRBJ1-2	-	TGCAGCGTCTTTACAGGGAAAGGGGGCTACACCTTC	CSVFTGKGGYTF
12	TRBV3-1	-	TRBJ2-2	-	TGTGCCAGCAGCCAATACACCGGGGAGCTGTTTTTT	CASSQYTGELFF
14	TRBV12-3/TRBV12-4	few	TRBJ1-6	-	TGTGCCAGCAAAACGAGCTCCTATAATTCACCCCTCCACTTT	CASKTSSYNSPLHF
16	TRBV11-3	-	TRBJ2-3	TRBD2	TGTGCCAGCAGCTTAGTATCGGGAGGGAACACAGATACGCAGTATTTT	CASSLVSGGNTDTQYF
16	TRBV4-2	-	TRBJ2-5	TRBD2	TGTGCCAGCAGCTCAGTGCTAGCGGGAGGCCAAGAGACCCAGTACTTC	CASSSVLAGGQETQYF
14	TRBV6-2/TRBV6-3	-	TRBJ1-3	-	TGTGCCAGCAGACAGGCGAGCTCTGGAAACACCATATATTTT	CASRQASSGNTIYF